The 2 T cell receptor beta chains listed next were all sequenced from one sample in a study of OX40 agonist ivuxolimab in advanced cancers. TCRdb's table, derived via immunoSEQ multiplex PCR, lists solely in-frame clones and lacks some. The table has 15,000 to 25,000 clones, about 83% seen once. Sample: CD4+ or CD8+ T cells sorted from blood, taken in a trial of the OX40 agonist ivuxolimab. These TCRs come from an adult with an advanced solid tumor such as melanoma, head and neck, liver or kidney cancer.

The chain is built from TRBV6-5 and TRBJ2-2; D is perhaps TRBD1 or TRBD2 (6 bases each). Trimming shortened V by 7 bases and J by 5 bases, and 17 bases separated the two germline ends. Germline V gene sequence: CDR1 MNHEY, CDR2 SVGAGI. This CDR3 region has 15 residues. The CDR3: CASNIQGGGTGELFF. CDR3 coding DNA: TGTGCCAGCAACATACAGGGAGGTGGAACCGGGGAGCTGTTTTTT.

The V call is TRBV4-1, the J call TRBJ2-7, with TRBD1 matching over 8 bases. This CDR3 region has 14 residues. Germline V gene lookup returns CDR1 MGHRA and CDR2 YSYEKL. V was pared by 3 bases and J by 6 bases, with 7 bases of the junction left unmatched. The DNA for the CDR3 is TGCGCCAGCAGCCACGCCACAGGGGGACCCGAGCAGTACTTC. Translating it yields CASSHATGGPEQYF.